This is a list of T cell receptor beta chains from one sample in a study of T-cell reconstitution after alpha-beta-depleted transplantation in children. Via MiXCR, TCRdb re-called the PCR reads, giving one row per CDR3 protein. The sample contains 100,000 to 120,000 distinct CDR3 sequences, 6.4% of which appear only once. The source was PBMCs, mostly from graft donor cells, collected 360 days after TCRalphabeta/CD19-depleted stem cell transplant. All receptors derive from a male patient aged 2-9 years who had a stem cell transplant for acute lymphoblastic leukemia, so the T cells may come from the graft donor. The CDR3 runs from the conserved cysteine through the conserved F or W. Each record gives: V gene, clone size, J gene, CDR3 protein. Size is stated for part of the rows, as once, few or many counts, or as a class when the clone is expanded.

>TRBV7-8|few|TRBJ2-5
CASSLPGLERETQYF
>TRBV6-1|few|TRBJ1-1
CASSVLGRNTEAFF
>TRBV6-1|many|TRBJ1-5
CASSEAGTLVQPQHF
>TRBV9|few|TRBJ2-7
CASSGQTYEQYF
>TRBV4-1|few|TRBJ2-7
CASSQVGQPYEQYF
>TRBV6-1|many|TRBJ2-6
CASRDFRDMYSGANVLTF
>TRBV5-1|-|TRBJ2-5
CASSLAGGTQYF
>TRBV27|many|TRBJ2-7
CASSAGQTYEQYF
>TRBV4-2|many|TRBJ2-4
CASSPGRFRAKNIQYF
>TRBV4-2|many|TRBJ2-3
CASSSTITDTQYF
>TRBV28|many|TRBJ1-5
CASSPGTYQPQHF
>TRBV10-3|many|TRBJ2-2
CAISGGRERSTGELFF
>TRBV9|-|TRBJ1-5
CASSVEPSHNQPQHF
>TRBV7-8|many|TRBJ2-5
CASSLDRQETQYF
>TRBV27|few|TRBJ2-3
CASSTQRVSTDTQYF
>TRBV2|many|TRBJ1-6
CASRGSPLHF
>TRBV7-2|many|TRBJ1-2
CASSSVIYRGRGYGYTF
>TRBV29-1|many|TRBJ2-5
CSVDGLAGGETQYF
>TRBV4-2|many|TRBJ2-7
CASSQDLVRGIADSSYEQYF
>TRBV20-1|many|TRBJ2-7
CSAREDRAPDTSSYEQYF
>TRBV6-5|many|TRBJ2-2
CASSYTRTSGHNGELFF
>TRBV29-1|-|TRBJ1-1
CSAKPGTANTEAFF
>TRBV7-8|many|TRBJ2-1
CASSLAGGNEQFF
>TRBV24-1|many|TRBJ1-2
CATSDSVGFGGYTF
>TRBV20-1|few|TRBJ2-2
CSARIREPPGTGELFF
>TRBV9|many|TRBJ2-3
CASSVDKPGNTQYF
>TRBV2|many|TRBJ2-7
CASSDRDQPYEQYF
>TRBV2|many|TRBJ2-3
CASSEGGDTQYF
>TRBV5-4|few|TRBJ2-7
CATISQWGAGEQYF
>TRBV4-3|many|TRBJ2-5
CASSQEGRGETQYF
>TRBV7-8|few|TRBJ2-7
CASSLGPVGSSYEQYF
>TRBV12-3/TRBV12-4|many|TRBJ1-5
CASSFEVAGGNQPQHF
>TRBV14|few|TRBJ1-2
CASSQDIGGPTYGYTF
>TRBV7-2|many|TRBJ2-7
CASSPRVGYEQYF
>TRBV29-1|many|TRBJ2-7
CSGIGTPEQYF
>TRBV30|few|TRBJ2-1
CAWKTSGRKYNEQFF
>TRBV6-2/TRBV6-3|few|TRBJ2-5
CASSYSRRETQYF
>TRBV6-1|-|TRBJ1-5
CASSAPYSNQPQHF
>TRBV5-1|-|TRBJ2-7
CASSYRQSVEQYF
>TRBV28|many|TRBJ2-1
CASSLLAGRDDNEQFF
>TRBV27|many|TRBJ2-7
CASSFHRTYEQYF
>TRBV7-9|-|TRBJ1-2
CASSFGTGEDIYGYTF
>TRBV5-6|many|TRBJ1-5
CASSLDGGNQPQHF
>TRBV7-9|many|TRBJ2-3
CASSFGQVRADTQYF
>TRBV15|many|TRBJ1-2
CATSRVGWRYGYTF
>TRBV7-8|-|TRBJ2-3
CARSSKIVTDTQYF
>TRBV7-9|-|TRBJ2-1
CASSFRGYNEQFF
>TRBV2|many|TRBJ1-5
CASSEVDSNQPQHF
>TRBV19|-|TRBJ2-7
CASSPAGPSYEQYF
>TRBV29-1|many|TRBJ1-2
CSATDGGLNYGYTF
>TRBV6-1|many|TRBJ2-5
CASMLGAAREETQYF
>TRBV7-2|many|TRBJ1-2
CASSLEERQLYGYTF
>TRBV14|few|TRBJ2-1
CASSSRGSHNEQFF
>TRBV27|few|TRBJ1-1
CASSLTGLRGTEAFF
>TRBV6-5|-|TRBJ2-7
CASSLDPFRAESYEQYF